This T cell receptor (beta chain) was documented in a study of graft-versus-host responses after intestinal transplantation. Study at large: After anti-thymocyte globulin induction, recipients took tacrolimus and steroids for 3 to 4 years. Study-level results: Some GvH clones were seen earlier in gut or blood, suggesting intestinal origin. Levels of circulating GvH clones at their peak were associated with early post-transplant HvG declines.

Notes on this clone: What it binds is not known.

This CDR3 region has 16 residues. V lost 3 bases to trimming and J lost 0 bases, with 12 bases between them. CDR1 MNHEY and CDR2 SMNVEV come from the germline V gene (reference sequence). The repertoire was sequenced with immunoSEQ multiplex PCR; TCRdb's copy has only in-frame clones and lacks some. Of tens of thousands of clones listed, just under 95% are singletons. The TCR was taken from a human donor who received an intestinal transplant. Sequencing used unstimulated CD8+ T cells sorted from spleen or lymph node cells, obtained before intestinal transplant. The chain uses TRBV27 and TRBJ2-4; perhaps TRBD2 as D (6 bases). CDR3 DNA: TGTGCCAGCAGTTTTGGAGGGCTGGGAGCCAAAAACATTCAGTACTTC. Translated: CASSFGGLGAKNIQYF.